The 31 T cell receptor beta chains presented below share a single source sample, sequenced in a study of response to subunit inactivated influenza vaccine (dated 2018 in TCRdb). The library was generated by RT-PCR. Sequenced using an Illumina HiSeq 2500. TCRdb trimmed the raw reads at Q25, called clones with MiXCR and kept productive beta chains. Entries are consolidated by CDR3 protein sequence, retaining the most common genes and DNA. This sample lists about 240,000 distinct CDR3 sequences; 10% to 15% were detected once. The ten largest account for 7.8% of the sample. The sample here was non-naive T cells sorted from PBMCs, taken 14 to 15 days before vaccination. The cell subset or site label, read with the paper, signifies: memory T cell fraction. The receptors originated from a man aged 50-60 years who received an inactivated influenza vaccine. Donor details come from another sample of the same person, matched by shared clones.

This clonotype was picked up a small number of times. The chain links TRBV28 to TRBJ1-6, with 7 bases aligning to TRBD1. V lost 4 bases, J lost 8 bases, and 8 bases stayed unmatched. CDR3 length: 15 amino acids. Looked up from germline, CDR1 is MDHEN and CDR2 is SYDVKM. CDR3 coding DNA: TGTGCCAGCAGTTCCCCGGGACAGCGAGATTCACCCCTCCACTTT. It translates to CASSSPGQRDSPLHF. The full variable domain, rest sourced from reference TRBV28 and TRBJ1-6, is DVKVTQSSRYLVKRTGEKVFLECVQDMDHENMFWYRQDPGLGLRLIYFSYDVKMKEKGDIPEGYSVSREKKERFSLILESASTNQTSMYLCASSSPGQRDSPLHFGNGTRLTVT.

The DNA for the CDR3 is TGTGCCTGGAGTGATGGGACAGGGAAAGAGACCCAGTACTTC. It encodes CAWSDGTGKETQYF. The chain uses TRBV30 and TRBJ2-5, with 9 bases that match TRBD1. CDR1 is GTSNPN and CDR2 is SVGIG in the germline V gene (reference sequence). The CDR3 length is 14 residues. V lost 1 base and J lost 3; bases outside the gene matches: 3.

The chain carries TRBV29-1 and TRBJ2-7; TRBD1 might be the D (6 bases). V lost 1 base, J lost 9 bases, and 19 bases lay in between. CDR3 length: 14 residues. Germline assignment: CDR1 SQVTM and CDR2 ANQGSEA. CDR3 loop: CSVEVWDKASGQYF. The CDR3 nucleotides read TGCAGCGTTGAAGTGTGGGACAAGGCCTCGGGGCAGTACTTC.

This clonotype was seen a few times. The gene calls are TRBV12-3 or TRBV12-4 and TRBJ1-4, with a weak D call TRBD1 (5 bases). Trimming shortened V by 6 bases and J by 4 bases, and 15 bases separated the two germline ends. The CDR3 contains 15 residues. CDR3 residues: CASRSPDSFNEKLFF. CDR3 sequence (DNA): TGTGCCAGCAGGTCCCCCGACAGTTTTAATGAAAAACTGTTTTTT.

This clonotype has at least ten counts. The chain is built from TRBV7-2 and TRBJ2-7; D gene ambiguous. The germline V gene encodes CDR1 SGHTA and CDR2 FQGNSA. This CDR3 comprises 17 residues. With 2 bases removed from V and 0 bases from J, the gap between germline ends came to 17 bases. The CDR3 spells CASSLSARPYSSYEQYF. CDR3 DNA: TGTGCCAGCAGCTTATCGGCCAGGCCATATAGCTCCTACGAGCAGTACTTC.

This chain connects TRBV20-1 to TRBJ2-1; perhaps D is TRBD1 or TRBD2 (6 bases each). Germline V lookup: CDR1 DFQATT, CDR2 SNEGSKA (reference sequence). V lost 1 base, J lost 0 bases, and 22 bases lay in between. The CDR3 has 19 amino acids. In DNA, the CDR3 is TGCAGTGCTAGAGCCCCCGTGAGGGGGGTGACATTCTCCTACAATGAGCAGTTCTTC. It codes for CSARAPVRGVTFSYNEQFF.

This chain links TRBV7-8 with TRBJ2-7, with 9 positions matching TRBD2. Germline V lookup: CDR1 SGHVS, CDR2 FQNEAQ. Trimming took 5 bases from V and 4 from J; bases not matched to a gene: 12. This CDR3 region has 16 residues. The CDR3 is CASSRETRLAGYEQYF. CDR3 DNA sequence: TGTGCCAGCAGCAGAGAGACCCGGCTAGCGGGGTACGAGCAGTACTTC. Using reference TRBV7-8 and TRBJ2-7 for the parts outside the CDR3, the full variable domain is GAGVSQSPRYKVAKRGQDVALRCDPISGHVSLFWYQQALGQGPEFLTYFQNEAQLDKSGLPSDRFFAERPEGSVSTLKIQRTQQEDSAVYLCASSRETRLAGYEQYFGPGTRLTVT.

This clonotype has just a few counts. The rearrangement links TRBV7-2 to TRBJ1-1; TRBD1 agrees at 7 bases. Germline assignment: CDR1 SGHTA and CDR2 FQGNSA. The CDR3 consists of 14 residues. Trimming at V came to 1 base and at J to 3 bases, leaving 2 bases not matched to a gene. CDR3 loop: CASSLVGQDTEAFF. CDR3 nucleotide sequence: TGTGCCAGCAGCTTAGTCGGACAGGACACTGAAGCTTTCTTT.

V and J are TRBV6-5 and TRBJ2-2; D is perhaps TRBD1 or TRBD2 (6 bases each). Germline V lookup: CDR1 MNHEY, CDR2 SVGAGI. V lost 7 bases, J lost 6 bases, and 12 bases lay in between. The CDR3 has 13 residues. The CDR3 DNA is TGTGCCAGCAAAAAGGGGGGACCCGGGGAGCTGTTTTTT. This encodes CASKKGGPGELFF.

This clonotype was picked up many times. Here the CDR3 reads CASTYRLANTGELFF. The CDR3 region has the DNA TGTGCCAGCACCTACCGGCTAGCTAACACCGGGGAGCTGTTTTTT. The rearrangement joins TRBV28 to TRBJ2-2, with D perhaps TRBD2 (5 bases). The ends were cut back, 7 bases at V and 2 bases at J, with 14 bases in the middle. Germline CDR1 reads MDHEN; CDR2 reads SYDVKM. This CDR3 is 15 amino acids long.

The rearrangement uses TRBV7-6 and TRBJ2-3; 11 bases line up with TRBD2. The CDR3 extends over 16 amino acids. Germline lookup yields CDR1 SGHVS and CDR2 FNYEAQ. V was clipped by 5 bases and J by 0 bases; unmatched bases: 4. In DNA, the CDR3 is TGTGCCAGCAGCCCGACTAGCGGGGCTAGCACAGATACGCAGTATTTT. As protein: CASSPTSGASTDTQYF. Full variable domain (outside the CDR3, taken from reference TRBV7-6 and TRBJ2-3): GAGVSQSPRYKVTKRGQDVALRCDPISGHVSLYWYRQALGQGPEFLTYFNYEAQQDKSGLPNDRFSAERPEGSISTLTIQRTEQRDSAMYRCASSPTSGASTDTQYFGPGTRLTVL.

The chain has TRBV12-3 or TRBV12-4 and TRBJ1-4, with D perhaps matching TRBD1 (6 bases). The ends were cut back, 5 bases at V and 7 bases at J, with 8 bases in the middle. The CDR3 extends over 12 amino acids. The CDR3 loop reads CASSRTAEKLFF. The DNA of the CDR3 is TGTGCCAGCAGTCGGACAGCTGAAAAACTGTTTTTT.

This clonotype was seen ten or more times. CDR3 DNA sequence: TGCGCCAGCAGCTTGTCTGGGGGAAACACTGAAGCTTTCTTT. Translating it yields CASSLSGGNTEAFF. The chain joins TRBV5-1 to TRBJ1-1; TRBD1 might be the D (5 bases). This CDR3 has 14 amino acids. Germline CDR1 SGHRS, CDR2 YFSETQ. With 1 base removed from V and 2 bases from J, the gap between germline ends came to 9 bases. The whole variable domain, remainder taken from reference TRBV5-1 and TRBJ1-1, is KAGVTQTPRYLIKTRGQQVTLSCSPISGHRSVSWYQQTPGQGLQFLFEYFSETQRNKGNFPGRFSGRQFSNSRSEMNVSTLELGDSALYLCASSLSGGNTEAFFGQGTRLTVV.

The gene calls are TRBV30 and TRBJ2-7; D remains unclear. The V end lost 3 bases, the J end lost 5 bases, and 11 bases lay between the germline ends. The CDR3 is made up of 12 amino acids. The germline CDR1 and CDR2 sequences are GTSNPN and SVGIG (reference sequence). CDR3: CAWSLGGDEQYF. The CDR3 DNA reads as TGTGCCTGGAGCCTTGGTGGGGACGAGCAGTACTTC.

This clonotype occurred a few times. The chain carries TRBV6-5 and TRBJ1-1; 9 nucleotides agree with TRBD1. This CDR3 spans 17 amino acids. Germline CDR1 is MNHEY and CDR2 is SVGAGI. V lost 5 bases, J lost 4 bases, and 14 bases stayed unmatched. The CDR3 DNA reads as TGTGCCAGCAGTACTGGGTTTGTCGGGACAGGGCCCACTGAAGCTTTCTTT. Amino acids: CASSTGFVGTGPTEAFF.

The sample holds a few counts of this clonotype. CDR3 coding DNA: TGTGCCAGCAGTGAGCCGGGACAGGGCCCCTACGAGCAGTACTTC. It codes for CASSEPGQGPYEQYF. The chain recombines TRBV6-2 or TRBV6-3 with TRBJ2-7; TRBD1 aligns across 9 bases. Per germline, CDR1 MNHEY and CDR2 SVGEGT. V was clipped by 5 bases and J by 2 bases; unmatched bases: 7. The CDR3 spans 15 residues.

There are many counts of this clonotype. The chain employs TRBV11-1 and TRBJ2-1; 7 positions match TRBD2. Germline values: CDR1 SGHAT, CDR2 FQDESV (reference sequence). V was clipped by 2 bases and J by 0 bases; unmatched bases: 13. The CDR3 has 19 amino acids. This chain's CDR3 is CASSLRFKSGISSYNEQFF. Here the CDR3 DNA reads TGTGCCAGCAGCTTAAGGTTTAAGAGCGGGATAAGCTCCTACAATGAGCAGTTCTTC.

In this sample, this clonotype turned up many times. This rearrangement joins TRBV4-1 to TRBJ1-5, with a weak D call TRBD1 (5 bases). This CDR3 has 20 residues. The germline gives CDR1 MGHRA, CDR2 YSYEKL. Trimming left V 0 bases short and J 2 bases short, with 23 bases between. The CDR3 spells CASSQDVGGRGPWGNQPQHF. The CDR3 DNA reads as TGCGCCAGCAGCCAAGATGTGGGGGGAAGGGGACCCTGGGGCAATCAGCCCCAGCATTTT.

There are a few counts of this clonotype. The chain uses TRBV7-2 and TRBJ2-7, with 7 bases matching TRBD2. Germline lookup yields CDR1 SGHTA and CDR2 FQGNSA. The CDR3 is made up of 15 amino acids. V was clipped by 4 bases and J by 8 bases; unmatched bases: 14. CDR3 loop: CASSSLGMGTTKQYF. CDR3 bases: TGTGCCAGCAGCTCATTGGGTATGGGGACTACGAAGCAGTACTTC.

V gene TRBV12-3 or TRBV12-4 combines with J gene TRBJ2-5; TRBD1 aligns across 10 bases. This CDR3 contains 14 residues. The junction had 3 bases not matched to a gene; V was cut back by 3 bases and J by 5 bases. The CDR3: CASSLTGGYETQYF. The CDR3 nucleotides read TGTGCCAGCAGTTTGACAGGGGGCTATGAGACCCAGTACTTC.

The rearrangement joins TRBV15 to TRBJ2-3, with D perhaps assigned TRBD1 or TRBD2 (5 bases each). Trimming removed 5 bases at V and 11 bases at J, with 14 bases between. The V gene's germline CDR1 is LNHNV and CDR2 YYDKDF (reference sequence). CDR3 size: 12 residues. This CDR3 is CATSHPTGRQYF. The CDR3 DNA is TGTGCCACCAGCCATCCCACGGGACGGCAGTATTTT.

This clonotype appeared many times. V and J are TRBV4-2 and TRBJ2-2; 8 bases fit TRBD2. Germline V gene data show CDR1 as LGHNA and CDR2 as YNFKEQ. J gave up 5 bases and V 4 bases, and 9 bases lay outside the gene matches. The CDR3 covers 16 residues. The CDR3 coding sequence is TGTGCCAGCAGCCGCGGCAGCGGGGGCGTAACCGGGGAGCTGTTTTTT. Residues: CASSRGSGGVTGELFF.

This clonotype was observed a few times. This rearrangement joins TRBV28 to TRBJ1-2, with D possibly being TRBD1 (6 bases). This CDR3 is built from 17 residues. CDR1 and CDR2 from the germline V gene are MDHEN and SYDVKM. V was shortened by 5 bases and J by 8 bases, with 27 bases between the two germline ends. The CDR3 reads CASSPHMTPTGLEGYTF. CDR3 DNA: TGTGCCAGCAGTCCCCATATGACCCCTACAGGGTTGGAGGGCTACACCTTC.

This clonotype was counted ten times or more. The rearrangement links TRBV28 to TRBJ2-3; no clear D gene. The V and J ends lost 8 bases and 6 bases respectively, with 15 bases between them. Germline CDR1 MDHEN, CDR2 SYDVKM. The CDR3 runs to 13 residues. CDR3 residues: CASGSSYRDTQYF. For the CDR3, the DNA is TGTGCCAGCGGCTCATCTTATCGGGATACGCAGTATTTT.

The chain links TRBV3-1 to TRBJ1-1; no clear D gene. The germline V gene encodes CDR1 LGHDT and CDR2 YNNKEL (reference sequence). V dropped 1 base and J dropped 7 bases, with 10 bases sitting between them. The length of the CDR3 is 13 residues. The CDR3 sequence: CASSQAAAGEAFF. The DNA of the CDR3 is TGTGCCAGCAGCCAAGCTGCTGCTGGTGAAGCTTTCTTT.

This clonotype has only a few counts. V usage is TRBV6-2 or TRBV6-3 and J usage is TRBJ2-5, with no clear D. The CDR3 is made up of 16 amino acids. Germline CDR1 MNHEY, CDR2 SVGEGT. Trimming pared 2 bases from V and 1 base from J, leaving 14 bases between. Written as DNA, the CDR3 is TGTGCCAGCAGTTACAATTTCGGGCCAGTCCAAGAGACCCAGTACTTC. It encodes CASSYNFGPVQETQYF.

The gene calls are TRBV6-2 or TRBV6-3 and TRBJ2-3, with TRBD2 identical over 12 bases. CDR1 is MNHEY, CDR2 SVGEGT, per germline. The CDR3 covers 20 residues. V lost 5 bases and J lost 0; bases outside the gene matches: 15. The CDR3 coding sequence is TGTGCCAGCAGTCCTTCCCTATCTAGCGGGGGGGCCAGGAGCACAGATACGCAGTATTTT. It specifies CASSPSLSSGGARSTDTQYF.

This clonotype has only a few counts. For the CDR3, the DNA is TGTGCCAGCAGCTTACTGGCGACAGGGACTTTTCAGCCCCAGCATTTT. This translates into CASSLLATGTFQPQHF. The V and J genes are TRBV7-6 and TRBJ1-5; 7 bases are shared with TRBD1. V lost 2 bases to trimming and J lost 6 bases; unmatched junction nucleotides: 10. This CDR3 is 16 amino acids long. Per germline, CDR1 SGHVS and CDR2 FNYEAQ.

This clonotype was seen a few times. The gene calls are TRBV5-1 and TRBJ2-2; D unresolved. Trimming cost V 0 bases and J 7 bases, with 7 bases left between them. The CDR3 spans 13 residues. Germline V CDR1 and CDR2: SGHRS, YFSETQ. The CDR3 bases are TGCGCCAGCAGCTTGGCTAGAGGCGGGGAGCTGTTTTTT. It yields the protein CASSLARGGELFF. Complete variable domain (other parts from reference TRBV5-1 and TRBJ2-2): KAGVTQTPRYLIKTRGQQVTLSCSPISGHRSVSWYQQTPGQGLQFLFEYFSETQRNKGNFPGRFSGRQFSNSRSEMNVSTLELGDSALYLCASSLARGGELFFGEGSRLTVL.

This clonotype has ten or more counts. The chain couples TRBV12-3 or TRBV12-4 to TRBJ2-3; unclear D gene. The V gene lost 4 bases and the J gene lost 7 bases, with 12 bases spanning the gap. CDR3 length equals 13 residues. CDR3 residues: CASSSVLGHTQYF. The CDR3 region has the DNA TGTGCCAGCAGTTCCGTTTTGGGTCATACGCAGTATTTT.

This clonotype came up many times. The chain has TRBV29-1 and TRBJ2-4; D call uncertain. V gave up 6 bases and J gave up 3 bases, with 12 bases separating them. Germline V gene lookup returns CDR1 SQVTM and CDR2 ANQGSEA. This CDR3 is built from 13 residues. The CDR3 region has the DNA TGCAGCGTGGGTGACTCAGTCAAAAACATTCAGTACTTC. Its protein product is CSVGDSVKNIQYF.